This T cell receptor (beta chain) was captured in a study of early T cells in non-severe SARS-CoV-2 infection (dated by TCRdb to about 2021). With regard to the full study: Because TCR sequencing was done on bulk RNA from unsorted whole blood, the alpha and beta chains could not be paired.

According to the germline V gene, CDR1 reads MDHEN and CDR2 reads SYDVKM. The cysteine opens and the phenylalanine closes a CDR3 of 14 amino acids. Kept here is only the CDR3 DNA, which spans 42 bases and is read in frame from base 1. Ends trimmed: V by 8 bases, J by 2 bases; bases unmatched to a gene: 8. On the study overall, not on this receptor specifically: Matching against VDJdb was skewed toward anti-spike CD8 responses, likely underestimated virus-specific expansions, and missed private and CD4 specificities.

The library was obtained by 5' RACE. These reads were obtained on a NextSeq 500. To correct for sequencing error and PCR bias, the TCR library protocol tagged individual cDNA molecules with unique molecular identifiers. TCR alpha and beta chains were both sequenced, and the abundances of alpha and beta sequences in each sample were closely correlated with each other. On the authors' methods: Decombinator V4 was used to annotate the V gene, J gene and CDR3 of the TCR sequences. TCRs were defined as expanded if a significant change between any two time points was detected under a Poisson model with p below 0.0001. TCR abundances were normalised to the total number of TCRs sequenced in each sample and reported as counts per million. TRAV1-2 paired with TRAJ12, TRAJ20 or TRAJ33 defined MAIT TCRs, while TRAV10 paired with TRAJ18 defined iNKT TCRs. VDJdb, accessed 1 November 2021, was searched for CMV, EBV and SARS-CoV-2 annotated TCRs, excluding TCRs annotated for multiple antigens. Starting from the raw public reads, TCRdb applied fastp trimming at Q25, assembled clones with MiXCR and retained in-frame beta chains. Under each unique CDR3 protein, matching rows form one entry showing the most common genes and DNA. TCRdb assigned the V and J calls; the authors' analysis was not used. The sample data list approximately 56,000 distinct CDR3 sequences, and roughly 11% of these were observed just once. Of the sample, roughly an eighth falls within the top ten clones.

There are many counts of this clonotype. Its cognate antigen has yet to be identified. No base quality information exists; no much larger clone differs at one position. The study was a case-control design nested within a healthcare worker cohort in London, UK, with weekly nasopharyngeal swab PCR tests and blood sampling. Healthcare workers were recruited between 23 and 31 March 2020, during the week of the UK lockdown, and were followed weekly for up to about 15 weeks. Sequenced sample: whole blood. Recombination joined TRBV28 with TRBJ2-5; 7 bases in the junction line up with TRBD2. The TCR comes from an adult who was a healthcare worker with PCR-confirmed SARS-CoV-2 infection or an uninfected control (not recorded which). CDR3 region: CASGPAGVQETQYF. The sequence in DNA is TGTGCCAGCGGACCCGCGGGAGTTCAAGAGACCCAGTACTTC.